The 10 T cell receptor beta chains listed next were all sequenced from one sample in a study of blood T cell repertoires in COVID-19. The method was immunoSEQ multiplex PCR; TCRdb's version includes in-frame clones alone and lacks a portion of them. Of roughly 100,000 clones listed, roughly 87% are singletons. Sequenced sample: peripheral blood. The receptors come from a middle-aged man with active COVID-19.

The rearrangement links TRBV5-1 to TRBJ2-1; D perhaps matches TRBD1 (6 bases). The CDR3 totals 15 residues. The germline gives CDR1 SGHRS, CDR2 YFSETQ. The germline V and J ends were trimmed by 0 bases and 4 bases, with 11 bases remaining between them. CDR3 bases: TGCGCCAGCAGCTTGGAACTAGGGGGTTACAATGAGCAGTTCTTC. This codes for CASSLELGGYNEQFF.

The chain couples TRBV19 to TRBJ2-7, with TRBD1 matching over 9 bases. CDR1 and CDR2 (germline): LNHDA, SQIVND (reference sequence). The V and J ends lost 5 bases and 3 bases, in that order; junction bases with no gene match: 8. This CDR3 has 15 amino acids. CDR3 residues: CASSSSGTGRYEQYF. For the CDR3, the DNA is TGTGCCAGTAGTTCTTCCGGGACAGGGCGCTACGAGCAGTACTTC.

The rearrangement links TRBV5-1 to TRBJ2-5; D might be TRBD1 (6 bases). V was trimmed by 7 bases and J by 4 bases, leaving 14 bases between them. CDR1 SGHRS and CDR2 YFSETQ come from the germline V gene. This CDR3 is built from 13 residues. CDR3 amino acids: CASRLGTRETQYF. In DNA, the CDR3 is TGCGCCAGCCGATTAGGGACACGAGAGACCCAGTACTTC. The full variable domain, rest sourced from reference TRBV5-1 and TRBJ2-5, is KAGVTQTPRYLIKTRGQQVTLSCSPISGHRSVSWYQQTPGQGLQFLFEYFSETQRNKGNFPGRFSGRQFSNSRSEMNVSTLELGDSALYLCASRLGTRETQYFGPGTRLLVL.

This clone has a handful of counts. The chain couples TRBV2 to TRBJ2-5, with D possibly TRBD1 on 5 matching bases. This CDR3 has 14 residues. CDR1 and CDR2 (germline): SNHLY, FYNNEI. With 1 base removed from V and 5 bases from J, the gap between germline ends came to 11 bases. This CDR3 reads CASSEGAGWETQYF. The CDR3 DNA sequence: TGTGCCAGCAGTGAAGGGGCAGGGTGGGAGACCCAGTACTTC.

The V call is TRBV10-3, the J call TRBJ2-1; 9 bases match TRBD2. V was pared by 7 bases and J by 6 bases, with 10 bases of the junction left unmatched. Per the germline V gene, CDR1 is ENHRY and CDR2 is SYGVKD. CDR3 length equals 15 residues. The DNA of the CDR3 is TGTGCCATCATGCCCAGCGGGGGGCTGGGCAATGAGCAGTTCTTC. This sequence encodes CAIMPSGGLGNEQFF.

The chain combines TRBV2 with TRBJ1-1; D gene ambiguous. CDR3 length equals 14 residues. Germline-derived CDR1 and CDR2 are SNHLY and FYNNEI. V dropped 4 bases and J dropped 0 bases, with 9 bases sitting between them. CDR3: CASSVSQMNTEAFF. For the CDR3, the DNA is TGTGCCAGCAGTGTGTCGCAGATGAACACTGAAGCTTTCTTT. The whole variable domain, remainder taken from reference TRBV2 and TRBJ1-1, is EPEVTQTPSHQVTQMGQEVILRCVPISNHLYFYWYRQILGQKVEFLVSFYNNEISEKSEIFDDQFSVERPDGSNFTLKIRSTKLEDSAMYFCASSVSQMNTEAFFGQGTRLTVV.

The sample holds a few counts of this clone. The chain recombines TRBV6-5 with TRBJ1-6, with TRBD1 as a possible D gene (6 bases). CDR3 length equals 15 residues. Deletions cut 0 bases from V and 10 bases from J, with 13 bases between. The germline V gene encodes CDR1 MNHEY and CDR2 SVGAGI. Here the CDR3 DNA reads TGTGCCAGCAGTTACTCGGGGGCCCCCGGGTCACCCCTCCACTTT. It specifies CASSYSGAPGSPLHF.

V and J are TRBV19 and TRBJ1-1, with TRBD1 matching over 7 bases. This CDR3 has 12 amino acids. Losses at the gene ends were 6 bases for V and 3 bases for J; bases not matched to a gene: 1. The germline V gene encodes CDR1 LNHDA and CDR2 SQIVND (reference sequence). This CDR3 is CASRDRDTEAFF. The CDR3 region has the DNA TGTGCCAGTAGAGACAGGGACACTGAAGCTTTCTTT.

For the CDR3, the DNA is TGTGCCAGCAGTTTATCGTTCATTCATAGCAATCAGCCCCAGCATTTT. Protein product: CASSLSFIHSNQPQHF. The rearrangement joins TRBV27 to TRBJ1-5; no firm D call. V dropped 0 bases and J dropped 0 bases, with 9 bases sitting between them. The CDR3 runs to 16 residues. Germline CDR1 reads MNHEY; CDR2 reads SMNVEV (reference sequence).

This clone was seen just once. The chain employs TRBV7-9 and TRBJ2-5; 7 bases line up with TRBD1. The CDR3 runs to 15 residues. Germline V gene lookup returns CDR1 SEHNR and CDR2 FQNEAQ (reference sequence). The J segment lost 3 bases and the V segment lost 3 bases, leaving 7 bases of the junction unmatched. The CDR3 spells CASSFPRGTEETQYF. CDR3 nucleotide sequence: TGTGCCAGCAGCTTCCCGAGAGGGACAGAAGAGACCCAGTACTTC.